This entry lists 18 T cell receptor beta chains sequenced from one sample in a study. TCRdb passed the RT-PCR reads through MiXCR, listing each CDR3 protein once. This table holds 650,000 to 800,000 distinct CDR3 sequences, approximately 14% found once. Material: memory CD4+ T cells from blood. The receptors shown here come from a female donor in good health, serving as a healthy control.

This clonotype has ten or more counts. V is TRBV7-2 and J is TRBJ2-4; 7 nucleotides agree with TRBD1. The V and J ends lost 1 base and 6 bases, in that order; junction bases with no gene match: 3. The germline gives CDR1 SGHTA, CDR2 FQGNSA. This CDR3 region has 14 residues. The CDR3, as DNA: TGTGCCAGCAGCTTAGAACAGGGGTCAAACATTCAGTACTTC. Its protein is CASSLEQGSNIQYF.

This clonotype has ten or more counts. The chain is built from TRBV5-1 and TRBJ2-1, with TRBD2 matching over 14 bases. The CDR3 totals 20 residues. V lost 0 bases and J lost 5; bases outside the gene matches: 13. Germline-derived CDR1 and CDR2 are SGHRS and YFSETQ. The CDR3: CASSLAGLAGVGRSNNEQFF. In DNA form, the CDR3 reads TGCGCCAGCAGCTTGGCGGGACTAGCGGGAGTTGGTCGATCGAACAATGAGCAGTTCTTC.

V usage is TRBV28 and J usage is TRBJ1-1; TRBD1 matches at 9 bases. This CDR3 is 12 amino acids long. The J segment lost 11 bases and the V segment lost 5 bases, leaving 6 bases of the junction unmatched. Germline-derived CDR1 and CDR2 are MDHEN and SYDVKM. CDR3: CASSPLTGGAFF. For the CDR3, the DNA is TGTGCCAGCAGTCCACTGACAGGGGGGGCTTTCTTT.

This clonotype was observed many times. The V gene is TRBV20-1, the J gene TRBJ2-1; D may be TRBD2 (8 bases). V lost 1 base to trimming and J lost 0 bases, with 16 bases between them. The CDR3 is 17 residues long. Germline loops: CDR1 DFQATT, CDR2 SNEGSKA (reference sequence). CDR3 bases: TGCAGTGCTAGAGCGGGGGGGGCAGGGGGCTCCTACAATGAGCAGTTCTTC. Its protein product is CSARAGGAGGSYNEQFF.

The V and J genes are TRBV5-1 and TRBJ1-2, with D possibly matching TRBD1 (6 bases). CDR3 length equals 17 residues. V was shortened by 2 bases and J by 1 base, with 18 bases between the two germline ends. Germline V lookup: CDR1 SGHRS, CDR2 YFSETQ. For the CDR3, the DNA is TGCGCCAGCAGCTTAGTCCCCCTAGGGGGAGGTAACTATGGCTACACCTTC. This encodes CASSLVPLGGGNYGYTF.

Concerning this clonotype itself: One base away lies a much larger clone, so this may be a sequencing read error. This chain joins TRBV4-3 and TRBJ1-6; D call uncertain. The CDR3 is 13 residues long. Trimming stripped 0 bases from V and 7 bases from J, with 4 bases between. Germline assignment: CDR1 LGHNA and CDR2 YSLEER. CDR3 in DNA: TGCGCCAGCAGCCAAGACGGGAATTCACCCCTCCACTTT. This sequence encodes CASSQDGNSPLHF.

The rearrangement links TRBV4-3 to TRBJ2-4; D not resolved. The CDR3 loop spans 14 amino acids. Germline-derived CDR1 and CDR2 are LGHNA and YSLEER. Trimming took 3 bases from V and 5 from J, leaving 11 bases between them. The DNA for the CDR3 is TGCGCCAGCAGCCAGAACCGAGGACAAAACATTCAGTACTTC. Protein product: CASSQNRGQNIQYF.

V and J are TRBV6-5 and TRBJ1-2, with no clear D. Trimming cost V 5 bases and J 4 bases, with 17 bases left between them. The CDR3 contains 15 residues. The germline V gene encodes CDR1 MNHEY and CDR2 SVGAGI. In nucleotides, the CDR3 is TGTGCCAGCAGTGAAGAAGCGTTTGTGCCCTATGGCTACACCTTC. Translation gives CASSEEAFVPYGYTF.

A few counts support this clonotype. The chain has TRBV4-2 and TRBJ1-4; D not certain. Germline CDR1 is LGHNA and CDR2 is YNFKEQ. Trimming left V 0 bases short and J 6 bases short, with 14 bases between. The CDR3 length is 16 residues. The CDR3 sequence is CASSQDRWGQDEKLFF. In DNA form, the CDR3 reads TGTGCCAGCAGCCAAGATAGATGGGGTCAGGATGAAAAACTGTTTTTT.

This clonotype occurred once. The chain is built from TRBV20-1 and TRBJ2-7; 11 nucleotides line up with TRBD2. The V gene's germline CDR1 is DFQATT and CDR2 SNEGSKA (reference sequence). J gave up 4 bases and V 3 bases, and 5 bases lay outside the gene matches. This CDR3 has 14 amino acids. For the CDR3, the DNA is TGCAGTGCTAGGTTCGGACTAGCGGGTTACGAGCAGTACTTC. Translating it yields CSARFGLAGYEQYF.

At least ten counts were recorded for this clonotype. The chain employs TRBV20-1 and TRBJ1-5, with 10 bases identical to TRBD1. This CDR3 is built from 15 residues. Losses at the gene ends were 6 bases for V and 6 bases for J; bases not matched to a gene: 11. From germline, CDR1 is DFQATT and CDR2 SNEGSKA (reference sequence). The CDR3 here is CSATGQGMLGQPQHF. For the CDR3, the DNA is TGCAGTGCCACGGGACAGGGGATGTTGGGTCAGCCCCAGCATTTT.

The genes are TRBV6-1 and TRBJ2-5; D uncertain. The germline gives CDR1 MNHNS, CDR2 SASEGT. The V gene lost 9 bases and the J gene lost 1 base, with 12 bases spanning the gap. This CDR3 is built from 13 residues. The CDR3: CASDQSRQETQYF. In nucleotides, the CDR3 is TGTGCCAGTGATCAGAGTCGCCAAGAGACCCAGTACTTC.

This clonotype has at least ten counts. CDR3 region: CASSLLVAGNPDTQYF. CDR3 nucleotides: TGTGCCAGCAGCTTATTAGTAGCGGGGAATCCAGATACGCAGTATTTT. The chain combines TRBV7-8 with TRBJ2-3, with 8 bases matching TRBD2. The V gene's germline CDR1 is SGHVS and CDR2 FQNEAQ. The CDR3 runs 16 residues. J was trimmed by 4 bases and V by 2 bases; bases with no gene match: 8.

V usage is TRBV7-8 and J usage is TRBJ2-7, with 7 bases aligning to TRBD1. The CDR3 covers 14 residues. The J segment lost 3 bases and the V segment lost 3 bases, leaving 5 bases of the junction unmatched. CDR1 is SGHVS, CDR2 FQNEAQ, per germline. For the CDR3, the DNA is TGTGCCAGCAGCTTTCCGGGACAGTTCTACGAGCAGTACTTC. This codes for CASSFPGQFYEQYF. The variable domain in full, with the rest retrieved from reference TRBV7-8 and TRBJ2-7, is GAGVSQSPRYKVAKRGQDVALRCDPISGHVSLFWYQQALGQGPEFLTYFQNEAQLDKSGLPSDRFFAERPEGSVSTLKIQRTQQEDSAVYLCASSFPGQFYEQYFGPGTRLTVT.

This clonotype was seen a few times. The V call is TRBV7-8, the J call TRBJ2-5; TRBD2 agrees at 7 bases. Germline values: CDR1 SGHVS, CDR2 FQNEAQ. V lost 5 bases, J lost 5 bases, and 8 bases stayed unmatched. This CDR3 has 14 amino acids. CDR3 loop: CASSPSGGLETQYF. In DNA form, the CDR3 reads TGTGCCAGCAGCCCCTCGGGGGGTTTGGAGACCCAGTACTTC.

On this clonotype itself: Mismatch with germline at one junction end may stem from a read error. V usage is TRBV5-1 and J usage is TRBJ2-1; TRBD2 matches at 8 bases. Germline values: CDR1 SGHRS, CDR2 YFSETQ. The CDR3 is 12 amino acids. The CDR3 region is CASTYSGTSVIF. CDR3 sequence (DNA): TGCGCCAGCACCTACTCCGGGACTAGTGTGATCTTC.

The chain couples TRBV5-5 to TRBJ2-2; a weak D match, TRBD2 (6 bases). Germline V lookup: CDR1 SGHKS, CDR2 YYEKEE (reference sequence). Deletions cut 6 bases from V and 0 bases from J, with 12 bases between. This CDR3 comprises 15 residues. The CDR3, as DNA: TGTGCCAGCACCATGGGACTTACGAACACCGGGGAGCTGTTTTTT. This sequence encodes CASTMGLTNTGELFF.

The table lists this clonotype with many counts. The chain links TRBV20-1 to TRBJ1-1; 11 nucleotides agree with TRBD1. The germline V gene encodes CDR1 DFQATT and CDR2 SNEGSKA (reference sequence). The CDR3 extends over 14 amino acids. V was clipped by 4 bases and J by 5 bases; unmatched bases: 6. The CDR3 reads CSATLGTGGTEAFF. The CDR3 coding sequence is TGCAGTGCTACCCTAGGGACAGGGGGAACTGAAGCTTTCTTT.